This entry is about one T cell receptor beta chain. The sample originates from a study of shared clonotypes between healthy human individuals. Only in-frame clones appear in the TCRdb table, and some are missing; sequencing was by immunoSEQ multiplex PCR. The data hold under 350,000 clones, with roughly 84% observed a single time. This sequence was found in a man aged 18 to 35 in good health. Sequencing was done on a sample of memory CD8+ T cells sorted from blood. Subset in this sample: CD45RO+ cells pooled with CCR7-negative TemRA cells.

CDR3 residues: CASSPGTSGPGEDTQYF. CDR3 in DNA: TGTGCCAGCAGCCCGGGGACTAGCGGTCCGGGGGAAGATACGCAGTATTTT. The chain has TRBV7-9 and TRBJ2-3; the match to TRBD2 covers 11 bases. V lost 5 bases to trimming and J lost 5 bases; unmatched junction nucleotides: 12. Germline V gives CDR1 SEHNR, CDR2 FQNEAQ (reference sequence). The CDR3 spans 17 residues. Full variable domain (rest looked up from reference TRBV7-9 and TRBJ2-3): DTGVSQNPRHKITKRGQNVTFRCDPISEHNRLYWYRQTLGQGPEFLTYFQNEAQLEKSRLLSDRFSAERPKGSFSTLEIQRTEQGDSAMYLCASSPGTSGPGEDTQYFGPGTRLTVL.